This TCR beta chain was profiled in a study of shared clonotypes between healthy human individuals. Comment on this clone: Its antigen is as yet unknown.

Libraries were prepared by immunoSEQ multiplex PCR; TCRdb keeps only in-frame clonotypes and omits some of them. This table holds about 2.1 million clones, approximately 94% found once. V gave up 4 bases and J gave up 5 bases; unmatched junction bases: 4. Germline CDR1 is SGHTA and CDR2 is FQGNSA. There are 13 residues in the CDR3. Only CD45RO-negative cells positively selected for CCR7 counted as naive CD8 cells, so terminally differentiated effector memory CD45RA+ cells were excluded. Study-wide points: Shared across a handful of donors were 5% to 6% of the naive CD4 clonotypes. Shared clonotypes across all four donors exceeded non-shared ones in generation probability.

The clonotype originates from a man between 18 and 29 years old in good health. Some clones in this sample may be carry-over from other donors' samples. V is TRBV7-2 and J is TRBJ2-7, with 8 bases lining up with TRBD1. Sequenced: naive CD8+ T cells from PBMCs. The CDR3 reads CASSSGGRDEQYF. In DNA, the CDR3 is TGTGCCAGCAGCTCAGGGGGCCGGGACGAGCAGTACTTC.